This T cell receptor beta chain emerged from a study of cytomegalovirus exposure and HLA in healthy donors. Turning to the study itself: Assignment to the Caucasian-associated ancestry cluster applied to approximately 79% of the 350 to 500 genotyped donors. Whole-study findings and limits: HLA alleles were associated with 15,000 to 20,000 TCR beta sequences in a later analysis at 0.05 false discovery rate. For TCR beta chains, V- and J-gene trimming was later linked to a missense DCLRE1C variant. Segments of the TCR beta V type were, in most cases, productive about 90% or about 30% of the time in an earlier analysis.

This clone showed up just a few times. Its specificity is unknown. Researchers ran the PCR with 60 Vbeta and 13 Jbeta primers. Sequenced by immunoSEQ multiplex PCR; TCRdb stores in-frame clones only, minus some. The sample has 70,000 or so clones; about nine tenths are singletons. The source of this sequence is a woman aged 25 to 39 in good health and CMV-seronegative. The sequenced sample consisted of PBMCs.

CDR3 bases: TGCGCCAGCAAGGGGGGGGGCGCCGATGGAAACACTGAAGCTTTCTTT. This codes for CASKGGGADGNTEAFF. The chain uses TRBV5-1 and TRBJ1-1, with D tentatively TRBD1 (6 bases). The CDR3 consists of 16 residues. Germline V lookup: CDR1 SGHRS, CDR2 YFSETQ. V dropped 6 bases and J dropped 2 bases, with 20 bases sitting between them.